This T cell receptor (beta chain) was recovered during a study of spatial heterogeneity in lung cancer (dated by TCRdb to about 2019). Study-level background: More beta-chain than alpha-chain transcripts were consistently detected, likely reflecting higher beta-chain transcript abundance. TCR repertoire features were related to nonsynonymous mutation counts determined by whole-exome sequencing of tumor tissue. Both alpha and beta chains were TCR-sequenced in 200 to 250 tumor regions, approximately 67 matched nontumor lung samples and 45 to 60 PBMC samples obtained at surgery. The study quantitatively compared TCR alpha and beta repertoires across multiple tumor regions, matched nontumor lung and blood in non-small cell lung cancer. In the raw uncorrected reads, each unique combination of TCR and UMI appeared on average more than ten times. What the work shows at the level of the full study, not this receptor alone: Ubiquitous expanded tumor TCRs were found in blood more often at tumor resection than at routine follow-up. Confirming at a functional level the hypothesis that regional TCRs recognize regional mutations was considered to require additional single-cell paired TCR alpha and beta sequencing.

Sample time point, as interpreted from the label and publication: sample taken at primary tumor resection. Without any cell sorting, TCR sequencing was performed on whole RNA extracted either from tumor and nontumor lung tissue or from cryopreserved PBMC samples. Donors were around 71 patients with early-stage, untreated non-small cell lung cancer from the lung TRACERx cohort. Patients were selected for TCR sequencing only if sufficient RNA was available from at least two tumor regions. Ten or more counts support this clonotype. What antigen it recognizes has not been identified. No quality values exist for individual bases; no much larger clone is one base distant. Library generation was performed with 5' RACE. TCRdb names NextSeq 500 as the instrument used. The TCR library protocol attached a unique molecular identifier to each TCR cDNA molecule to allow correction of PCR and sequencing errors. In the paper's pipeline: TCR identification, UMI-based error correction and CDR3 extraction were all carried out with Decombinator tools. Expanded TCRs were defined as those above a frequency of 2 per 1,000, corresponding to the top 1% of the tumor frequency distribution. Rényi diversity was computed with the R vegan package after subsampling each repertoire 100 times to 5,000 TCRs. CDR3 similarity networks were constructed using string-kernel similarity of amino acid triplets, with links drawn between CDR3s whose pairwise similarity was above 0.82. TCRdb's own reprocessing of the public reads used fastp at Q25 and MiXCR and kept productive beta chains. Records with the same CDR3 protein are collapsed into one entry carrying the most frequent genes and DNA. TCRdb's processing, not the study's, gives the V and J calls here. The sample table contains tens of thousands of distinct CDR3 sequences; only one count was recorded for roughly 5.7% of them. The ten largest account for 11% of the sample.

CDR1 and CDR2 (KGHDR, SFDVKD) derive from the germline V gene. V is reduced by 2 bases and J by 6 bases, leaving a spacing of 15 bases between them. The CDR3 has 16 amino acids, counting the end cysteine and phenylalanine. Only the CDR3 part of the read is kept: 48 bases, read in frame from the first base. The TCR originated in a male donor with early-stage non-small cell lung cancer. The rearrangement combines TRBV24-1 with TRBJ2-2, and TRBD1 may be the D gene, going by 6 matching bases. Material: PBMCs, obtained at surgery. CDR3 region: CATSDSGQQGAGELFF. The nucleotide sequence is TGTGCCACCAGTGATTCCGGACAGCAAGGCGCCGGGGAGCTGTTTTTT.